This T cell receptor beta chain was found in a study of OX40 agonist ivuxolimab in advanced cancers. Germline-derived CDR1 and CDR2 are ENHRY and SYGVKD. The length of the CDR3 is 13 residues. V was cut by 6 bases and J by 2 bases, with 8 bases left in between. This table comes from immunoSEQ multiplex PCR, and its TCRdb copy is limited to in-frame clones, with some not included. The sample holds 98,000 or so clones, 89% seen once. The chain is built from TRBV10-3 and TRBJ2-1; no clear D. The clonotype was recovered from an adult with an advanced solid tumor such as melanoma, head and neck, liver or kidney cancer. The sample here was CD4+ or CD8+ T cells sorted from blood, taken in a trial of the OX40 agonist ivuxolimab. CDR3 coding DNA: TGTGCCATCAGGAATAGCCCCTACAATGAGCAGTTCTTC. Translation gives CAIRNSPYNEQFF.